This T cell receptor (beta chain) comes out of a study of T cell responses to AZD1222 COVID-19 vaccine. Study-level points and caveats: Unmutated variant regions are reportedly targeted by nearly half of spike-specific TCRs.

The CDR3 sequence is 13 residues long. Germline V lookup: CDR1 LNHDA, CDR2 SQIVND (reference sequence). The germline V and J ends were trimmed by 5 bases and 4 bases, with 12 bases remaining between them. In the case of this clone: Its matching antigen is unknown.

Sequencing was performed with immunoSEQ multiplex PCR; in TCRdb, only in-frame clones are kept and a portion is missing. This sample has 90,000 to 130,000 clones, with roughly 90% found just once. Sequencing used peripheral blood, obtained on day 0 of MenACWY control vaccination. The sequence was collected from an adult in good health. The chain recombines TRBV19 with TRBJ2-7; no firm D call. As DNA, the CDR3 is TGTGCCAGTAGTGCTTTCCCCCCTTACGAGCAGTACTTC. It specifies CASSAFPPYEQYF.